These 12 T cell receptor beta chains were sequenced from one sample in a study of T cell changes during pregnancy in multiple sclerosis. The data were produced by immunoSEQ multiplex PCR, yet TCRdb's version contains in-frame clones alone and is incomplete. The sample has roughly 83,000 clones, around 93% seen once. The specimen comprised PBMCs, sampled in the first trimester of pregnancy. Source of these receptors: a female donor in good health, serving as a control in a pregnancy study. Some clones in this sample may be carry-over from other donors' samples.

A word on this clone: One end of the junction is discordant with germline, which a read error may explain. In nucleotides, the CDR3 is TGTGCCAGCAGCCCCCGCCGGACAGGGGGCGGGGATGATTACGACTTC. Translation: CASSPRRTGGGDDYDF. The gene calls are TRBV7-9 and TRBJ2-5; 11 positions agree with TRBD1. The CDR3 contains 16 residues. CDR1 is SEHNR, CDR2 FQNEAQ, per germline (reference sequence).

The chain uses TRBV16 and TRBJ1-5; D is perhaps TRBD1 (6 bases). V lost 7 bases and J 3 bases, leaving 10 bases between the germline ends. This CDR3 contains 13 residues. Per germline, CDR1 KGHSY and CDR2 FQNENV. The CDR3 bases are TGTGCCAGCACCCGGACAGTCAATCAGCCCCAGCATTTT. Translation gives CASTRTVNQPQHF.

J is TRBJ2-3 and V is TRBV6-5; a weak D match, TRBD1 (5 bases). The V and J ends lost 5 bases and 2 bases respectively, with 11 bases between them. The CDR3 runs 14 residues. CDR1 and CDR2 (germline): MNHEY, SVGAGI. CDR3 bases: TGTGCCAGCAGTACCAGGGATGACACAGATACGCAGTATTTT. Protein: CASSTRDDTDTQYF.

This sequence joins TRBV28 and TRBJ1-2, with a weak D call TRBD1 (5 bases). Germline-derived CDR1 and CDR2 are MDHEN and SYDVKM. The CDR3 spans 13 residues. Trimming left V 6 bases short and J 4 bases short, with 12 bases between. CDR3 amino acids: CASSAGLGYGYTF. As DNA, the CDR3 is TGTGCCAGCAGCGCAGGGTTGGGCTATGGCTACACCTTC.

CDR3 nucleotide sequence: TGTGCCAGCAGCCCATTAGCGGGAGGGGCCGGGGAGCTGTTTTTT. Protein sequence: CASSPLAGGAGELFF. The V and J genes are TRBV7-3 and TRBJ2-2; 11 bases match TRBD2. This CDR3 is 15 amino acids long. Losses at the gene ends were 5 bases for V and 6 bases for J; bases not matched to a gene: 5. Germline loops: CDR1 SGHTA, CDR2 FQGTGA.

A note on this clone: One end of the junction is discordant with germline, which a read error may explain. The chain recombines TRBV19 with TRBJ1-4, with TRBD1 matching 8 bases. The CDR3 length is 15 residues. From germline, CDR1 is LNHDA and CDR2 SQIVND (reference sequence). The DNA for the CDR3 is TGTGCCGGTAGTCCTCAGGGGGCACGGGATGAAAAACTGTTTTTT. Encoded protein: CAGSPQGARDEKLFF. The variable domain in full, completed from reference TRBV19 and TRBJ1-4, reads DGGITQSPKYLFRKEGQNVTLSCEQNLNHDAMYWYRQDPGQGLRLIYYSQIVNDFQKGDIAEGYSVSREKKESFPLTVTSAQKNPTAFYLCAGSPQGARDEKLFFGSGTQLSVL.

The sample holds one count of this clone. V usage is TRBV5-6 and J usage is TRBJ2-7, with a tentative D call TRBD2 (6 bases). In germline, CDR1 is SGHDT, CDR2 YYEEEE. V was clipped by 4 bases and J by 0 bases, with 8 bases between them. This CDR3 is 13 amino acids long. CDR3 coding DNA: TGTGCCAGCAGCGCGGGACCCTCCTACGAGCAGTACTTC. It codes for CASSAGPSYEQYF.

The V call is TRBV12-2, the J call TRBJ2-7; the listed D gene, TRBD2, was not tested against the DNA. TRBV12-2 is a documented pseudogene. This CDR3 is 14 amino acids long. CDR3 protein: CASRPGASGGEQYF. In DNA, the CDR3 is TGTGCAAGTCGCCCAGGGGCTAGCGGGGGGGAGCAGTACTTC.

CDR3 protein: CASSLLASYGYTF. CDR3 coding DNA: TGTGCCAGCAGCTTGTTGGCCTCCTATGGCTACACCTTC. The gene calls are TRBV5-5 and TRBJ1-2; D call uncertain. This CDR3 is built from 13 residues. Germline-derived CDR1 and CDR2 are SGHKS and YYEKEE (reference sequence). V was shortened by 1 base and J by 4 bases, with 8 bases between the two germline ends.

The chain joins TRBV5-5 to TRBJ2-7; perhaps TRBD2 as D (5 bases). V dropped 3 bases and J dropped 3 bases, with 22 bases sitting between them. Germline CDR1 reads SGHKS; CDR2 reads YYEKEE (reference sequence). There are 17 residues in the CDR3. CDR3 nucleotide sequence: TGTGCCAGCAGCTCTGCGAGGGCCAGACACGGACTCTACGAGCAGTACTTC. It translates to CASSSARARHGLYEQYF.

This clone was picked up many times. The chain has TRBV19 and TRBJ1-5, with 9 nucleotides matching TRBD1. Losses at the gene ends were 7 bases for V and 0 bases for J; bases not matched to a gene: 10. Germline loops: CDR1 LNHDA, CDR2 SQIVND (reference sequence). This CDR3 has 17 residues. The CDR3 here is CASTTGTGSYSNQPQHF. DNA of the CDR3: TGTGCCAGTACCACGGGGACAGGGTCATATAGCAATCAGCCCCAGCATTTT.

This CDR3 reads CASRRTSANTGELFF. CDR3 in DNA: TGCGCCAGCAGGCGAACTAGCGCGAACACCGGGGAGCTGTTTTTT. The chain couples TRBV5-1 to TRBJ2-2; the match to TRBD2 covers 7 bases. This CDR3 has 15 residues. Germline lookup yields CDR1 SGHRS and CDR2 YFSETQ. After removal of 5 bases from V and 0 bases from J, the junction contained 4 bases not matched to a gene.